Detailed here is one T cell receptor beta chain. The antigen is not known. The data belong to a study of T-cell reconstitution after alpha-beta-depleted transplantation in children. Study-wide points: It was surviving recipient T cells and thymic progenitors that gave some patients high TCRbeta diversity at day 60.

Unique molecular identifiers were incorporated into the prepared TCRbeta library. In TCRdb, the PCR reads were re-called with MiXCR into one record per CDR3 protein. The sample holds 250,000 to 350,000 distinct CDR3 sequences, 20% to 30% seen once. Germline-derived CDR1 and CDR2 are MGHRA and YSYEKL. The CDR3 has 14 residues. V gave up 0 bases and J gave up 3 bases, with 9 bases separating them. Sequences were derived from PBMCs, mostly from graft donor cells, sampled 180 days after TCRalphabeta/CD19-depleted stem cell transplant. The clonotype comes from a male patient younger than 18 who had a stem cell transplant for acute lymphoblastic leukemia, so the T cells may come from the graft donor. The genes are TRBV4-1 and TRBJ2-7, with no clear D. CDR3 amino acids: CASSQEARDYEQYF. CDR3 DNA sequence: TGCGCCAGCAGCCAAGAAGCTAGGGACTACGAGCAGTACTTC.